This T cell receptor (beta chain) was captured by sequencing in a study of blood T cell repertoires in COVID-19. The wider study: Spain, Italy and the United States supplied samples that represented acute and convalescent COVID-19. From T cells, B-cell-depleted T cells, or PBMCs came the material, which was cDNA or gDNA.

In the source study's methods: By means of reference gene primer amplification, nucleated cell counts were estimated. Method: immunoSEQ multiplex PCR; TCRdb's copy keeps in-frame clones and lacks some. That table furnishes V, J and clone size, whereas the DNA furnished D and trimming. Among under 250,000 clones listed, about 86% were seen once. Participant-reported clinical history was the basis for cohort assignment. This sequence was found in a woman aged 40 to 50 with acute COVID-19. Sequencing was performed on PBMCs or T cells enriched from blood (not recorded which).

The CDR3 protein is CAISGREGTNYGYTF. The CDR3 DNA reads TGTGCCATCAGTGGTCGGGAGGGCACCAACTATGGCTACACCTTC. The chain employs TRBV10-3 and TRBJ1-2; D is uncertain. The V end was cut by 4 bases, the J end by 2 bases, with 14 bases between. Per the germline V gene, CDR1 is ENHRY and CDR2 is SYGVKD. This CDR3 has 15 residues.